A single sample is the source of the 21 T cell receptor beta chains below, sequenced in a study of PD-L1 blockade in urothelial cancer. Libraries were prepared by immunoSEQ multiplex PCR; TCRdb keeps only in-frame clonotypes and omits some of them. This sample has roughly 27,000 clones, with around 87% found just once. This material consisted of PBMCs, taken around atezolizumab (anti-PD-L1) treatment. The receptor source for this set is a middle-aged man with urothelial cancer.

The rearrangement uses TRBV10-3 and TRBJ1-2; TRBD1 matches 7 bases. The V gene end was trimmed by 6 bases and the J gene end by 5 bases; junction bases not matched to a gene: 9. Germline assignment: CDR1 ENHRY and CDR2 SYGVKD. The CDR3 is 14 residues long. The CDR3 coding sequence is TGTGCCATCAGGGACCCGACAGGGTTATATGGCTACACCTTC. This codes for CAIRDPTGLYGYTF.

The V gene is TRBV7-6, the J gene TRBJ2-1, with 10 bases lining up with TRBD2. The CDR3 extends over 16 amino acids. J lost 8 bases, V lost 3 bases, and 10 bases had no gene match. Per germline, CDR1 SGHVS and CDR2 FNYEAQ. CDR3 amino acids: CASSFLLAGTRDEQFF. The CDR3 nucleotides are TGTGCCAGCAGCTTCCTACTAGCGGGGACGAGGGATGAGCAGTTCTTC.

This clone was counted a few times. The gene calls are TRBV14 and TRBJ2-3; no firm D call. The CDR3 is 13 residues long. Trimming shortened V by 4 bases and J by 5 bases, and 10 bases separated the two germline ends. Germline-derived CDR1 and CDR2 are SGHDN and FVKESK. CDR3 sequence: CASSRFDLDTQYF. As DNA, the CDR3 is TGTGCCAGCAGCCGATTCGACTTAGATACGCAGTATTTT.

V and J are TRBV6-5 and TRBJ1-1; 8 positions match TRBD1. The length of the CDR3 is 15 residues. Germline trimming cut 5 bases from V and 6 bases from J; bases unmatched to any gene: 11. Germline-derived CDR1 and CDR2 are MNHEY and SVGAGI. The CDR3 DNA is TGTGCCAGCAGTCCGGACTCAGGGGGCGCCGCTGAAGCTTTCTTT. Translated, it gives CASSPDSGGAAEAFF.

V gene TRBV11-2 combines with J gene TRBJ2-3; possibly TRBD2 for D (5 bases). The CDR3 has 12 residues. The V end was cut by 4 bases, the J end by 9 bases, with 11 bases between. The germline CDR1 and CDR2 sequences are SGHAT and FQNNGV. CDR3 residues: CASSSPGITQYF. The CDR3 bases are TGTGCCAGCAGCTCACCGGGAATAACGCAGTATTTT.

The chain joins TRBV18 to TRBJ1-4; weak D call: TRBD1 (6 bases). The CDR3 consists of 14 residues. Germline V gene sequence: CDR1 KGHSH, CDR2 LQKENI. V was pared by 3 bases and J by 7 bases, with 12 bases between. The CDR3 nucleotides read TGTGCCAGCTCACCCAGGGGAAGGAGTGAAAAACTGTTTTTT. The encoded protein is CASSPRGRSEKLFF.

The chain combines TRBV7-9 with TRBJ2-3; 8 nucleotides match TRBD2. V lost 2 bases and J lost 4; bases outside the gene matches: 2. The length of the CDR3 is 14 residues. CDR1 SEHNR and CDR2 FQNEAQ come from the germline V gene (reference sequence). CDR3 in DNA: TGTGCCAGCAGCTTAACGACTAGCGCAGATACGCAGTATTTT. Protein product: CASSLTTSADTQYF.

This sequence joins TRBV7-9 and TRBJ2-2, with D possibly matching TRBD2 (5 bases). The germline V gene has CDR1 SEHNR and CDR2 FQNEAQ (reference sequence). V was cut by 4 bases and J by 3 bases, with 9 bases left in between. This CDR3 region has 14 residues. The CDR3 region has the DNA TGTGCCAGCAGCTCGCCGAGGGACACCGGGGAGCTGTTTTTT. The encoded protein is CASSSPRDTGELFF. The complete variable domain, with remaining parts taken from reference TRBV7-9 and TRBJ2-2, reads DTGVSQNPRHKITKRGQNVTFRCDPISEHNRLYWYRQTLGQGPEFLTYFQNEAQLEKSRLLSDRFSAERPKGSFSTLEIQRTEQGDSAMYLCASSSPRDTGELFFGEGSRLTVL.

The genes are TRBV12-5 and TRBJ1-5; D is unresolved. The CDR3 covers 13 residues. The ends were cut back, 1 base at V and 2 bases at J, with 3 bases in the middle. Germline CDR1 and CDR2: LGHNT and FRNRAP. In DNA, the CDR3 is TGTGCTAGTGGTTTGGCGGGCAATCAGCCCCAGCATTTT. Protein: CASGLAGNQPQHF.

The chain links TRBV7-9 to TRBJ1-4, with D possibly TRBD1 on 6 matching bases. Germline CDR1 is SEHNR and CDR2 is FQNEAQ (reference sequence). Trimming took off 4 bases at V and 5 bases at J, with 14 bases between the two ends. This CDR3 is built from 15 residues. The CDR3 loop is CASSSPGQLNEKLFF. Here the CDR3 DNA reads TGTGCCAGCAGCTCACCGGGACAATTGAATGAAAAACTGTTTTTT.

Only a few counts were recorded for this clone. The gene calls are TRBV19 and TRBJ2-6, with D possibly being TRBD1 (6 bases). CDR1 is LNHDA and CDR2 is SQIVND in the germline V gene (reference sequence). The CDR3 extends over 17 amino acids. The V end was cut by 5 bases, the J end by 0 bases, with 14 bases between. The CDR3 DNA follows: TGTGCCAGTAGTCGGGTGGGGGCCCGCTCTGGGGCCAACGTCCTGACTTTC. The encoded protein is CASSRVGARSGANVLTF.

V usage is TRBV21-1 and J usage is TRBJ1-5; TRBD1 is taken as the D call from the table, unchecked against the DNA. TRBV21-1 is recorded as a pseudogene. This CDR3 spans 16 amino acids. The CDR3 reads CASSKGLFQGSQPQHF. DNA of the CDR3: TGTGCCAGCAGCAAAGGACTCTTCCAGGGAAGTCAGCCCCAGCATTTT.

This clone was seen only a few times. The chain recombines TRBV6-1 with TRBJ1-2, with a possible D match to TRBD1 (6 bases). The CDR3 runs to 15 residues. V dropped 5 bases and J dropped 2 bases, with 15 bases sitting between them. Germline V gives CDR1 MNHNS, CDR2 SASEGT. The CDR3 spells CASSPSRTDNYGYTF. The CDR3 coding sequence is TGTGCCAGCAGTCCATCCAGGACAGACAACTATGGCTACACCTTC.

V is TRBV18 and J is TRBJ1-2, with D uncertain. The V end was cut by 0 bases, the J end by 8 bases, with 13 bases between. Germline assignment: CDR1 KGHSH and CDR2 LQKENI. CDR3 length equals 14 residues. In nucleotides, the CDR3 is TGTGCCAGCTCACCACCGGGCGGGGTCGGCGGCTACACCTTC. Encoded protein: CASSPPGGVGGYTF.

V usage is TRBV9 and J usage is TRBJ2-5; maybe TRBD1 (5 bases). Trimming stripped 0 bases from V and 2 bases from J, with 11 bases between. Germline CDR1 is SGDLS and CDR2 is YYNGEE. This CDR3 spans 15 amino acids. In nucleotides, the CDR3 is TGTGCCAGCAGCGTAGATCAGGGCTGGCAAGAGACCCAGTACTTC. Encoded protein: CASSVDQGWQETQYF.

V is TRBV30 and J is TRBJ2-3, with 7 bases fitting TRBD2. Germline V lookup: CDR1 GTSNPN, CDR2 SVGIG (reference sequence). V shed 4 bases and J 9 bases; nucleotides not matched to a gene: 10. The CDR3 is made up of 13 amino acids. This chain's CDR3 is CAWNRRGGDTQYF. As DNA, the CDR3 is TGTGCCTGGAATCGGCGCGGGGGAGACACGCAGTATTTT.

J is TRBJ2-7 and V is TRBV15; TRBD1 matches 7 bases. Looked up from germline, CDR1 is LNHNV and CDR2 is YYDKDF (reference sequence). The CDR3 is 15 residues long. V lost 6 bases to trimming and J lost 0 bases; unmatched junction nucleotides: 8. CDR3 amino acids: CATSGDSRLSYEQYF. The DNA of the CDR3 is TGTGCCACCAGTGGGGACAGTCGCCTCTCCTACGAGCAGTACTTC.

CDR3 in amino acids: CASSQFVGGGYTQYF. As DNA, the CDR3 is TGCGCCAGCAGCCAATTCGTGGGAGGGGGATATACGCAGTATTTT. The gene calls are TRBV4-3 and TRBJ2-3; perhaps TRBD2 as D (7 bases). The V end lost 2 bases, the J end lost 7 bases, and 16 bases lay between the germline ends. The germline V gene encodes CDR1 LGHNA and CDR2 YSLEER. The CDR3 has 15 residues.

V is TRBV30 and J is TRBJ1-5; the match to TRBD1 covers 8 bases. CDR1 GTSNPN and CDR2 SVGIG come from the germline V gene (reference sequence). With 0 bases clipped from V and 8 bases from J, the junction kept 9 bases outside the gene matches. The length of the CDR3 is 15 residues. CDR3 in amino acids: CAWSVSRTGLKPQHF. The CDR3 DNA reads TGTGCCTGGAGTGTAAGCAGGACAGGGCTAAAGCCCCAGCATTTT.

V is TRBV7-9 and J is TRBJ1-5; D ambiguous. Germline V CDR1 and CDR2: SEHNR, FQNEAQ (reference sequence). The CDR3 runs 14 residues. With 5 bases removed from V and 2 bases from J, the gap between germline ends came to 10 bases. The CDR3 bases are TGTGCCAGCAGCCCCGGAGGAGGCAATCAGCCCCAGCATTTT. Protein product: CASSPGGGNQPQHF.

This chain links TRBV27 with TRBJ2-7, with D possibly matching TRBD1 (5 bases). The CDR3 has 15 residues. Trimming left V 3 bases short and J 1 base short, with 13 bases between. Germline V gene data show CDR1 as MNHEY and CDR2 as SMNVEV (reference sequence). This CDR3 reads CASSFFGKGSYEQYF. The CDR3 nucleotides read TGTGCCAGCAGTTTCTTTGGGAAGGGGTCCTACGAGCAGTACTTC.